The 6 T cell receptor beta chains given below trace back to one sample, sequenced in a study of beta chain features in type 1 diabetes. Reverse transcribing all isolated RNA meant expressed TCRB transcripts were sequenced. Sequencing used immunoSEQ multiplex PCR; TCRdb keeps in-frame clones, though not all of them. The sample lists 250,000 to 350,000 clones, approximately 9.9% occurring once. Sequencing was done on a sample of naive CD4+ T cells from blood. Receptors originate from a woman in her twenties or thirties in good health.

This chain connects TRBV7-2 to TRBJ1-2; maybe TRBD1 (5 bases). The CDR3 runs 14 residues. The V gene lost 5 bases and the J gene lost 4 bases, with 14 bases spanning the gap. Germline values: CDR1 SGHTA, CDR2 FQGNSA. CDR3: CASSRAGLSYGYTF. CDR3 DNA: TGTGCCAGCAGCAGAGCGGGACTGAGCTATGGCTACACCTTC.

The V and J genes are TRBV7-2 and TRBJ2-3, with 12 bases matching TRBD2. The germline gives CDR1 SGHTA, CDR2 FQGNSA. The CDR3 spans 16 residues. V shed 5 bases, J shed 6 bases, and the junction held 9 bases outside the gene matches. The CDR3 DNA sequence: TGTGCCAGCAGCCAGAGACTAGCGGGGGCCGGGGATACGCAGTATTTT. Encoded protein: CASSQRLAGAGDTQYF.

V gene TRBV18 combines with J gene TRBJ2-1; possibly TRBD2 for D (6 bases). This CDR3 is 16 amino acids long. V was shortened by 3 bases and J by 7 bases, with 19 bases between the two germline ends. In germline, CDR1 is KGHSH, CDR2 LQKENI. The CDR3 here is CASSPGTAGRLNEQFF. CDR3 DNA: TGTGCCAGCTCACCGGGGACGGCGGGGCGGTTGAATGAGCAGTTCTTC.

This clone turned up a few times. The rearrangement links TRBV9 to TRBJ1-5; D might be TRBD1 (5 bases). In germline, CDR1 is SGDLS, CDR2 YYNGEE. Trimming cost V 3 bases and J 12 bases, with 16 bases left between them. This CDR3 contains 13 residues. CDR3 sequence (DNA): TGTGCCAGCAGCGGAGGCGGGACGGTATACCAGCATTTT. It yields the protein CASSGGGTVYQHF. Filled out from reference TRBV9 and TRBJ1-5, the complete variable domain reads DSGVTQTPKHLITATGQRVTLRCSPRSGDLSVYWYQQSLDQGLQFLIQYYNGEERAKGNILERFSAQQFPDLHSELNLSSLELGDSALYFCASSGGGTVYQHFGDGTRLSIL.

The chain couples TRBV30 to TRBJ2-7, with 7 nucleotides matching TRBD2. V lost 1 base and J lost 3; bases outside the gene matches: 15. CDR3 length: 17 amino acids. The germline V gene encodes CDR1 GTSNPN and CDR2 SVGIG (reference sequence). For the CDR3, the DNA is TGTGCCTGGAGTGCCCTTCAGCCGGGCCTAGCGGACTACGAGCAGTACTTC. Translated: CAWSALQPGLADYEQYF. The entire variable domain, with the rest obtained from reference TRBV30 and TRBJ2-7, is as follows: SQTIHQWPATLVQPVGSPLSLECTVEGTSNPNLYWYRQAAGRGLQLLFYSVGIGQISSEVPQNLSASRPQDRQFILSSKKLLLSDSGFYLCAWSALQPGLADYEQYFGPGTRLTVT.

This clone was detected a few times. The gene calls are TRBV19 and TRBJ1-5; the match to TRBD1 covers 8 bases. The J segment lost 6 bases and the V segment lost 9 bases, leaving 7 bases of the junction unmatched. The CDR3 sequence is 13 residues long. The V gene's germline CDR1 is LNHDA and CDR2 SQIVND (reference sequence). CDR3 region: CASGQGAGQPQHF. In DNA form, the CDR3 reads TGTGCCAGCGGACAGGGCGCCGGTCAGCCCCAGCATTTT. The variable domain in full, completed from reference TRBV19 and TRBJ1-5, reads DGGITQSPKYLFRKEGQNVTLSCEQNLNHDAMYWYRQDPGQGLRLIYYSQIVNDFQKGDIAEGYSVSREKKESFPLTVTSAQKNPTAFYLCASGQGAGQPQHFGDGTRLSIL.